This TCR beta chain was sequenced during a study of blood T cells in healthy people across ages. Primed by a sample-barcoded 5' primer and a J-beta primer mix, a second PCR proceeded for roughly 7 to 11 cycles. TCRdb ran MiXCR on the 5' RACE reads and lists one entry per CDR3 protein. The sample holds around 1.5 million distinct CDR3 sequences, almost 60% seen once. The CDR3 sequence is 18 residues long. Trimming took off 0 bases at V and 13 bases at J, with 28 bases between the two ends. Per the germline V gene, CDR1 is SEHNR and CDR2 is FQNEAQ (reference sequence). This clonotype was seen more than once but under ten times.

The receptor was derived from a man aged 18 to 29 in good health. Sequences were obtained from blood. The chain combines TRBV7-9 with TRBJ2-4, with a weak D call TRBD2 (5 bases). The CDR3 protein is CASSLARRAELNGLEQYF. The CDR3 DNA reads TGTGCCAGCAGCTTAGCGAGGCGGGCTGAGTTAAACGGGCTTGAGCAGTACTTC.